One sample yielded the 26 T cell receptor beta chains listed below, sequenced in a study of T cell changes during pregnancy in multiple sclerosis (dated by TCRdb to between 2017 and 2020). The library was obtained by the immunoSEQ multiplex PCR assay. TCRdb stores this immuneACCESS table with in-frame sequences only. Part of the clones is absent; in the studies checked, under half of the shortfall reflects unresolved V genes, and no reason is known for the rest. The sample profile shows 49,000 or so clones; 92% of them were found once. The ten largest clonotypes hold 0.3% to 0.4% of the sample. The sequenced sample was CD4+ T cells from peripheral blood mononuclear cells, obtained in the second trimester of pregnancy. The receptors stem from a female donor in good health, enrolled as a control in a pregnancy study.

The CDR3 region has the DNA TGTGCCAGCTCACCATGGTCAGGGGACAATCAGCCCCAGCATTTT. As protein: CASSPWSGDNQPQHF. This chain uses TRBV18 with TRBJ1-5, with D maybe TRBD1 (6 bases). V lost 2 bases, J lost 3 bases, and 11 bases lay in between. Germline CDR1 KGHSH, CDR2 LQKENI. The CDR3 is 15 amino acids.

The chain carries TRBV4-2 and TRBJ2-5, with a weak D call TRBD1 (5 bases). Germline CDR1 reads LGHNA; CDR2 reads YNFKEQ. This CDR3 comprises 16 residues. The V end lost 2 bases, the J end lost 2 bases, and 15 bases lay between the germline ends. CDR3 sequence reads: CASSQSSVRQQETQYF. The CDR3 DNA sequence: TGTGCCAGCAGCCAATCCAGTGTGAGACAGCAAGAGACCCAGTACTTC.

As DNA, the CDR3 is TGCGCCAGCAGCCAAGAACCAGAAAATCAGCCCCAGCATTTT. It specifies CASSQEPENQPQHF. V is TRBV4-1 and J is TRBJ1-5; D is undetermined. Trimming removed 0 bases from V and 4 bases from J, with 7 bases in between. The CDR3 spans 14 residues. Per the germline V gene, CDR1 is MGHRA and CDR2 is YSYEKL.

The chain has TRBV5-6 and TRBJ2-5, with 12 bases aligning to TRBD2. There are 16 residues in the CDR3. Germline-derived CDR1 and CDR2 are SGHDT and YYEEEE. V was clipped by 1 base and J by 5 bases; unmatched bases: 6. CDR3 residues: CASSLRLAGAGETQYF. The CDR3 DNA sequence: TGTGCCAGCAGCTTGCGACTAGCGGGGGCGGGGGAGACCCAGTACTTC.

The CDR3 DNA reads TGTGCCCTACAGGGCGCGAACACTGAAGCTTTCTTT. Translating gives CALQGANTEAFF. This chain joins TRBV30 and TRBJ1-1, with a weak D call TRBD1 (6 bases). Germline lookup yields CDR1 GTSNPN and CDR2 SVGIG (reference sequence). This CDR3 is 12 amino acids long. The V end lost 8 bases, the J end lost 1 base, and 11 bases lay between the germline ends.

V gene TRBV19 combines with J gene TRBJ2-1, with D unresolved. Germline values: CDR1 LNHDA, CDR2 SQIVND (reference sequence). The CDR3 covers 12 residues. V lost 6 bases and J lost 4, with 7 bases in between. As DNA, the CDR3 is TGTGCCAGTAGCGACAATTACAATGAGCAGTTCTTC. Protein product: CASSDNYNEQFF.

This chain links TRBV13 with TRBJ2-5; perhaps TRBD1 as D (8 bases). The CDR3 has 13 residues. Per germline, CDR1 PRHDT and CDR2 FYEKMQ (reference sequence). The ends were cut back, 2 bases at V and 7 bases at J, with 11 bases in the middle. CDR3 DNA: TGTGCCAGCAGCTTAACAGGGGGGGTGACCCAGTACTTC. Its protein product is CASSLTGGVTQYF.

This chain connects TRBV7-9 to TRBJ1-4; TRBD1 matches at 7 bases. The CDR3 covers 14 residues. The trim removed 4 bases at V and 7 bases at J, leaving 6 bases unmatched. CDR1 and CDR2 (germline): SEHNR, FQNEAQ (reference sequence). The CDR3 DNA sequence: TGTGCCAGCAGCTCGGGACAGAACGGTGAAAAACTGTTTTTT. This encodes CASSSGQNGEKLFF.

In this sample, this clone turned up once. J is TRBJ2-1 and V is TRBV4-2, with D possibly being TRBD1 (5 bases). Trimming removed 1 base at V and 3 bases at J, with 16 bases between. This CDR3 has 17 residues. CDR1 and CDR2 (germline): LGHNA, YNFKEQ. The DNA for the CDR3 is TGTGCCAGCAGCCAAGGGGGAACAGGTTCTATCTACAATGAGCAGTTCTTC. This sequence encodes CASSQGGTGSIYNEQFF.

DNA for the CDR3: TGCAGCGTATCCCGCGGGAGTGGCGGGGAGCTGTTTTTT. Protein sequence: CSVSRGSGGELFF. The V gene is TRBV29-1, the J gene TRBJ2-2, with TRBD2 identical over 7 bases. CDR1 and CDR2 from the germline V gene are SQVTM and ANQGSEA. The CDR3 is 13 amino acids. J lost 7 bases, V lost 6 bases, and 8 bases had no gene match.

The CDR3 is CASSYGTTTDTQYF. The CDR3 DNA is TGTGCCAGCAGTTACGGAACTACCACAGATACGCAGTATTTT. V usage is TRBV6-6 and J usage is TRBJ2-3; unclear D gene. There are 14 residues in the CDR3. From germline, CDR1 is MNHNY and CDR2 SVGAGI (reference sequence). Trimming stripped 2 bases from V and 2 bases from J, with 8 bases between.

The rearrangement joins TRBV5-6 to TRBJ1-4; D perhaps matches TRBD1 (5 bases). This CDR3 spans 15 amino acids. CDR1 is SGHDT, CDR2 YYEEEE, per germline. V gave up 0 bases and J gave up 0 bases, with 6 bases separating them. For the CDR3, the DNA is TGTGCCAGCAGCTTGGAGGGGCCAACTAATGAAAAACTGTTTTTT. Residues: CASSLEGPTNEKLFF.

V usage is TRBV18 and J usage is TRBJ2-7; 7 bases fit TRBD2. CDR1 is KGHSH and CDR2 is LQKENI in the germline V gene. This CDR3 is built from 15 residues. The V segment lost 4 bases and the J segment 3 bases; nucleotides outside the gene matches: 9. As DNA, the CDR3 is TGTGCCAGCTCACAGAATGGAGGGGAGGGCTACGAGCAGTACTTC. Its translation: CASSQNGGEGYEQYF.

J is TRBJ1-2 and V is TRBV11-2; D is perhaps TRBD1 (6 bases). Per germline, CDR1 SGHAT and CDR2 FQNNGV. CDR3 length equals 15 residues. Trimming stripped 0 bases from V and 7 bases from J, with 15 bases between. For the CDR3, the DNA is TGTGCCAGCAGCTTAGATCCACAGGGCCTGGGTGGCTACACCTTC. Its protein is CASSLDPQGLGGYTF.

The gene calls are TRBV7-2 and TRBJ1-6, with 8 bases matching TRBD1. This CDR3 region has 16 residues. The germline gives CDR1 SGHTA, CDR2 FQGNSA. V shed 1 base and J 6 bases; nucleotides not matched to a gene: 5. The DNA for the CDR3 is TGTGCCAGCAGCTTAGTGTCGGGACAGGTTAATTCACCCCTCCACTTT. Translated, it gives CASSLVSGQVNSPLHF.

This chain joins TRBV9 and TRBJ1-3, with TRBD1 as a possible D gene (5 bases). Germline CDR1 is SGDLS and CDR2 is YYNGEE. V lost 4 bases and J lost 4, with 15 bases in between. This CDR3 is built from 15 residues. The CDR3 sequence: CASSPYQGLGNTIYF. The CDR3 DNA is TGTGCCAGCAGCCCCTATCAGGGTCTCGGAAACACCATATATTTT.

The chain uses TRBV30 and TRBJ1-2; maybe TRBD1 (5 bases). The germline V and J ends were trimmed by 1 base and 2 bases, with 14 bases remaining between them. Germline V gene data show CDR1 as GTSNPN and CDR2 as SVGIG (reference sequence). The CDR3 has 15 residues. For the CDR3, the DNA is TGTGCCTGGAGTGACCCCGCGGCAGGGAACTATGGCTACACCTTC. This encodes CAWSDPAAGNYGYTF.

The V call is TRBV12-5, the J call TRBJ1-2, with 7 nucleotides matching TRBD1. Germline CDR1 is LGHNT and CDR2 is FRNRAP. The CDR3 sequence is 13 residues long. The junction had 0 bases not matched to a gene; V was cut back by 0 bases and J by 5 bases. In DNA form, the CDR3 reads TGTGCTAGTGGTTTGGTACAGGGGTATGGCTACACCTTC. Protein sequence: CASGLVQGYGYTF.

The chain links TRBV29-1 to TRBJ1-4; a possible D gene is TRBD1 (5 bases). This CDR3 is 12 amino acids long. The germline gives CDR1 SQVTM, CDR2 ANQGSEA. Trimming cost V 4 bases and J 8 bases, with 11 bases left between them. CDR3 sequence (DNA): TGCAGCGTTGGGGGGGGATCCGAAAAACTGTTTTTT. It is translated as CSVGGGSEKLFF.

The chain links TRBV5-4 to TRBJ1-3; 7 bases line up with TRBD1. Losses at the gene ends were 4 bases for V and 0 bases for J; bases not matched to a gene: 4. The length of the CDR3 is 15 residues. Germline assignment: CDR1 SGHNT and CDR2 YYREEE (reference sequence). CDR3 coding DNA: TGTGCCAGCAGCCTGGACAGGCCCTCTGGAAACACCATATATTTT. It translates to CASSLDRPSGNTIYF.

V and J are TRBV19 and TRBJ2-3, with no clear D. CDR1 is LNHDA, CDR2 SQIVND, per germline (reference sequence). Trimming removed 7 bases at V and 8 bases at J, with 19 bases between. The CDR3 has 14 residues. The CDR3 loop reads CASTPRQSEVTQYF. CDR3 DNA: TGTGCCAGTACCCCCCGGCAGTCTGAGGTTACGCAGTATTTT.

The CDR3 nucleotides read TGTGCCAGCAGCGTACAGGGGATCCAAGAGACCCAGTACTTC. Translated, it gives CASSVQGIQETQYF. The chain couples TRBV6-1 to TRBJ2-5, with 7 bases identical to TRBD1. CDR3 length equals 14 residues. The V segment lost 6 bases and the J segment 1 base; nucleotides outside the gene matches: 5. Germline V gene data show CDR1 as MNHNS and CDR2 as SASEGT.

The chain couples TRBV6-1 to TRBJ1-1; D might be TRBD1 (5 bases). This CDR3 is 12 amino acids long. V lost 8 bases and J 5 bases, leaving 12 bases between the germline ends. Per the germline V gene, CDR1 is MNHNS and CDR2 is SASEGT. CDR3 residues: CASGQGGTEAFF. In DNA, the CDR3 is TGTGCCAGCGGCCAGGGTGGGACTGAAGCTTTCTTT.

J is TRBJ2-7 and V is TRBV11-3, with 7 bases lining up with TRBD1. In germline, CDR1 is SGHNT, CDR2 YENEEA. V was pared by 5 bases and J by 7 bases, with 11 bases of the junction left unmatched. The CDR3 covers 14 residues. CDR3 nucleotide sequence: TGTGCCAGCAGCCTCAGCCGACAGGGAAGAGAGCAGTACTTC. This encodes CASSLSRQGREQYF.

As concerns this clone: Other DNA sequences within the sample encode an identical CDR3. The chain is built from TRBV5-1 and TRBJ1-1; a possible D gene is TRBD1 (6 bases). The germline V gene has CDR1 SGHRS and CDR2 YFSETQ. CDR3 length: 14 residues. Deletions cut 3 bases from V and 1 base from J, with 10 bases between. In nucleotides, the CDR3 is TGCGCCAGCAGCTCCGGACAGCCGAACACTGAAGCTTTCTTT. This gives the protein CASSSGQPNTEAFF.

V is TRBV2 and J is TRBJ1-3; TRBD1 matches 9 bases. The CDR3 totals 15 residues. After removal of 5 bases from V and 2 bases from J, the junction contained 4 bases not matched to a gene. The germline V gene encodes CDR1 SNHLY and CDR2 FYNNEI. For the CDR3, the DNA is TGTGCCAGCAGTACCTGGACAGGGGCTGGAAACACCATATATTTT. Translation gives CASSTWTGAGNTIYF. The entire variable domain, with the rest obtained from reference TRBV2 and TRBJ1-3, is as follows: EPEVTQTPSHQVTQMGQEVILRCVPISNHLYFYWYRQILGQKVEFLVSFYNNEISEKSEIFDDQFSVERPDGSNFTLKIRSTKLEDSAMYFCASSTWTGAGNTIYFGEGSWLTVV.